This T cell receptor (beta chain) comes out of a study of cytomegalovirus exposure and HLA in healthy donors. In regard to this clone: As yet, its antigen is unknown.

The method was immunoSEQ multiplex PCR; TCRdb's version includes in-frame clones alone and lacks a portion of them. The sample holds 70,000 to 75,000 clones, roughly 94% seen once. Per the germline V gene, CDR1 is MNHEY and CDR2 is SVGAGI. The V and J ends lost 6 bases and 9 bases respectively, with 12 bases between them. The CDR3 covers 12 residues. The study's findings and limits: The TCR clusters that emerged in the first cohort tended, a later analysis found, to co-occur in the 120 validation repertoires. Researchers reported that a few CMV-associated chains were confirmed in vitro as CMV antigen-specific. Across donors, most TCRs were seen rarely, yet some public ones were widespread. Investigators reported 164 TCR beta chains as tied to cytomegalovirus.

Source material: PBMCs. The clonotype originates from a woman in her late teens or twenties in good health and CMV-seropositive. V usage is TRBV6-5 and J usage is TRBJ1-5; D not certain. For the CDR3, the DNA is TGTGCCAGCAGCTTCCGTACGGGGCCCCAGCATTTT. Amino acid sequence: CASSFRTGPQHF.